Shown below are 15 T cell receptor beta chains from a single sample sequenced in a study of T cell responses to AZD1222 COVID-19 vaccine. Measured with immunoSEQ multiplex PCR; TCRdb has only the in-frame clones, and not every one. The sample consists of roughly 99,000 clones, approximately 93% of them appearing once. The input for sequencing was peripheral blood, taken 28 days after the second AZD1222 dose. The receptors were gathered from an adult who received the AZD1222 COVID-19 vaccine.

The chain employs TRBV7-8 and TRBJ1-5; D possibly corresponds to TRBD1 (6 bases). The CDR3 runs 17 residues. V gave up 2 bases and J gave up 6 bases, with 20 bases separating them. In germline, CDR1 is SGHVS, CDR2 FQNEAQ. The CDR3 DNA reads TGTGCCAGCAGCTTACACGGTGGTTTGGGGGCGGCTCAGCCCCAGCATTTT. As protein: CASSLHGGLGAAQPQHF.

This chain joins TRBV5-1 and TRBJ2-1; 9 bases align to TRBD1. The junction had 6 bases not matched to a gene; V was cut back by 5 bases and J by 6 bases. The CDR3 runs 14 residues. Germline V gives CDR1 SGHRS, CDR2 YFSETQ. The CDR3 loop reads CASSTGQGINEQFF. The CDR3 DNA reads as TGCGCCAGCAGTACGGGACAGGGCATCAATGAGCAGTTCTTC.

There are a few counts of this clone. The CDR3 here is CASSPGQLGGEAFF. DNA of the CDR3: TGTGCCAGCTCACCGGGCCAGTTAGGGGGTGAAGCTTTCTTT. V and J are TRBV18 and TRBJ1-1; a weak D match, TRBD1 (6 bases). The CDR3 is 14 residues long. Per germline, CDR1 KGHSH and CDR2 LQKENI. Between the trimmed V and J ends, which lost 3 bases and 7 bases, there was a span of 15 bases.

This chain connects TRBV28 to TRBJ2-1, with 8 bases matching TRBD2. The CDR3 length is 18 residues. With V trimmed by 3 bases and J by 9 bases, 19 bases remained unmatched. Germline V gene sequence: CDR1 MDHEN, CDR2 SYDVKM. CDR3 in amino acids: CASSLEYLAGAPNCEQFF. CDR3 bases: TGTGCCAGCAGTTTGGAGTACCTAGCGGGCGCTCCTAATTGTGAGCAGTTCTTC.

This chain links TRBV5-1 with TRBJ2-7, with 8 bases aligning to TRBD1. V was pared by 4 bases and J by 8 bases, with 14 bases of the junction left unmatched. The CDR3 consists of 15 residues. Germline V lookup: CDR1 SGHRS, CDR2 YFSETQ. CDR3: CASSPDGQGFLKQYF. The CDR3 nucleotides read TGCGCCAGCAGCCCGGACGGACAGGGTTTCTTAAAGCAGTACTTC.

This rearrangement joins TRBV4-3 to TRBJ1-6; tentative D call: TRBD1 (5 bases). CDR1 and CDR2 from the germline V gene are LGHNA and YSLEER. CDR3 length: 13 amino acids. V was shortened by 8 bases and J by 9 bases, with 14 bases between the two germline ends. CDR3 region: CASAGTLTSPLHF. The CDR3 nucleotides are TGCGCCAGCGCCGGGACTCTAACTTCACCCCTCCACTTT.

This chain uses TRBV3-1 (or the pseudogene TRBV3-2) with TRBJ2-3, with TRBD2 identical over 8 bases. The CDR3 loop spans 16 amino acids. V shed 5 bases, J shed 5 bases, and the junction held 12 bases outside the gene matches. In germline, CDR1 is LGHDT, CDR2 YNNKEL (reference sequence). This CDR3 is CASSGLAPLNRDTQYF. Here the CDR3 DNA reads TGTGCCAGCAGCGGACTAGCCCCTCTCAACAGAGATACGCAGTATTTT.

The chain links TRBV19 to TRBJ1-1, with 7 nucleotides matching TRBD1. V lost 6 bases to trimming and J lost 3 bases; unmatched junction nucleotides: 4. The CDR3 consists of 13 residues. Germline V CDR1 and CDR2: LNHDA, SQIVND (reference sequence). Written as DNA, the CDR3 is TGTGCCAGTAGCCTTGACAGGGACACTGAAGCTTTCTTT. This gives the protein CASSLDRDTEAFF.

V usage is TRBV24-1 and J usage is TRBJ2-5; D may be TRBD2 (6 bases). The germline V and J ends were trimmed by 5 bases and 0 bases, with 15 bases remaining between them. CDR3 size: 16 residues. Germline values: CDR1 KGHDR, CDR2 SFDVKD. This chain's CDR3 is CATSGIGEVYQETQYF. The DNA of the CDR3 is TGTGCCACCAGTGGCATAGGGGAGGTGTACCAAGAGACCCAGTACTTC.

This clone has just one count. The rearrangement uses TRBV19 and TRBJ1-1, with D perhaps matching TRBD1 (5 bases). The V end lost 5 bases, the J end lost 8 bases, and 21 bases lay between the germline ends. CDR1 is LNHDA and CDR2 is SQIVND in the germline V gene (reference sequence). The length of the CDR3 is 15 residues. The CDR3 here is CASSGWGRGGAEAFF. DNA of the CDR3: TGTGCCAGTAGTGGCTGGGGGAGAGGAGGGGCCGAAGCTTTCTTT.

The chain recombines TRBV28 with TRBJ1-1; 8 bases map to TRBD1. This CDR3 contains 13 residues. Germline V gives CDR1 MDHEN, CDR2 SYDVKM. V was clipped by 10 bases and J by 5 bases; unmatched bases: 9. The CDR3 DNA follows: TGTGCCACCCATGGACAGGGTCGGACTGAAGCTTTCTTT. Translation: CATHGQGRTEAFF.

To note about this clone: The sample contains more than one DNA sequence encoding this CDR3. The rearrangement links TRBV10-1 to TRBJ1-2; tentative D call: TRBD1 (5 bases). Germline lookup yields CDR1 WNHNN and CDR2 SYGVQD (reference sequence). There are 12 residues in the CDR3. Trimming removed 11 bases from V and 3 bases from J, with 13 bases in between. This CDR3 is CARGAGDYGYTF. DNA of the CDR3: TGCGCCCGCGGCGCGGGGGACTATGGCTACACCTTC.

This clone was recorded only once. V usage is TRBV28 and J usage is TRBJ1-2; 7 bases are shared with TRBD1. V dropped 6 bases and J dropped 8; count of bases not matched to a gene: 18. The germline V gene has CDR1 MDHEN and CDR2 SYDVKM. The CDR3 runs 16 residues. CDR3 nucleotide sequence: TGTGCCAGCAGCTGGACTGGCGGACAGGTGAAGGGGGGCTACACCTTC. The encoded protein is CASSWTGGQVKGGYTF.

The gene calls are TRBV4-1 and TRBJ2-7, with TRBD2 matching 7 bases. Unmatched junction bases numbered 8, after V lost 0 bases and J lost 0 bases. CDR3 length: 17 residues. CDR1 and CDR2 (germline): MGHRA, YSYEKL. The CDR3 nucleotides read TGCGCCAGCAGCCAAGACGAGGGACTAAGGAGCTCCTACGAGCAGTACTTC. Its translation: CASSQDEGLRSSYEQYF.

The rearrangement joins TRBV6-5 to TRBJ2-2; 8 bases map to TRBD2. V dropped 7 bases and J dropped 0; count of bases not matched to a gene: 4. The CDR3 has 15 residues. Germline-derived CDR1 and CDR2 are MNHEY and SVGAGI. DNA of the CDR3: TGTGCCAGCAAGTTAGCGGGATCGAACACCGGGGAGCTGTTTTTT. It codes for CASKLAGSNTGELFF.